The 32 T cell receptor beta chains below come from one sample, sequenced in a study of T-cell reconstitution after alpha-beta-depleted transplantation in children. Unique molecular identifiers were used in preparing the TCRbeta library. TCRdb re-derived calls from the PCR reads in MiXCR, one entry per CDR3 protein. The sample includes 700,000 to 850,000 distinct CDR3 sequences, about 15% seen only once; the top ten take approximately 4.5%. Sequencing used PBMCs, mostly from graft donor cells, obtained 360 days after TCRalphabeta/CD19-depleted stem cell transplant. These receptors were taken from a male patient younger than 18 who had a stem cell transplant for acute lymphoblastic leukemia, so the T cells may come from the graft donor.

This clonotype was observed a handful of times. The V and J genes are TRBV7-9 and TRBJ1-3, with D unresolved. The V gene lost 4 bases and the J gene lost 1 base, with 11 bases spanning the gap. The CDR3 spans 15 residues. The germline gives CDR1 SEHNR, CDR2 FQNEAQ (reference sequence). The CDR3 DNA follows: TGTGCCAGCAGCTACCCGGTCGCTTCTGGAAACACCATATATTTT. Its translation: CASSYPVASGNTIYF. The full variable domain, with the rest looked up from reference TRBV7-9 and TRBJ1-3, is DTGVSQNPRHKITKRGQNVTFRCDPISEHNRLYWYRQTLGQGPEFLTYFQNEAQLEKSRLLSDRFSAERPKGSFSTLEIQRTEQGDSAMYLCASSYPVASGNTIYFGEGSWLTVV.

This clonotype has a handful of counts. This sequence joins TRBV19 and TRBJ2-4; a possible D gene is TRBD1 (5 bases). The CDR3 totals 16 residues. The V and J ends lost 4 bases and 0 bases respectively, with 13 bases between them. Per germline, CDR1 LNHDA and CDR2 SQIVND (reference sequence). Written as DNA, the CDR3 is TGTGCCAGTAGTACGGACACCAGACTAGCCAAAAACATTCAGTACTTC. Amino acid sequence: CASSTDTRLAKNIQYF.

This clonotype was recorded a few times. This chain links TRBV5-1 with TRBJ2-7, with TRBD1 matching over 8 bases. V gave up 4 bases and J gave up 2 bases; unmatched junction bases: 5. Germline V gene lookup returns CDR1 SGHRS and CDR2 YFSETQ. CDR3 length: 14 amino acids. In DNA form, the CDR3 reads TGCGCCAGCAGCCCTCAGACAGGGGCCTACGAGCAGTACTTC. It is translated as CASSPQTGAYEQYF.

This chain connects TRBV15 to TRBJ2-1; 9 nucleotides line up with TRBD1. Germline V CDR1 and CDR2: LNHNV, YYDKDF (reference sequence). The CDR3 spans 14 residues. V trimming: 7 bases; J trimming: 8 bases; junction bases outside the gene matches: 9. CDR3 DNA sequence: TGTGCCACCAATCTTCCGGGACAGGGAGATGAGCAGTTCTTC. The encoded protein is CATNLPGQGDEQFF.

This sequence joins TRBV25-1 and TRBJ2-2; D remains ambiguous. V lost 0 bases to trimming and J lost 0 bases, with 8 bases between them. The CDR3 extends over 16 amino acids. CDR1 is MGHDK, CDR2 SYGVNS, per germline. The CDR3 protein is CASSEYTGSNTGELFF. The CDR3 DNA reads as TGTGCCAGCAGTGAATATACCGGGTCGAACACCGGGGAGCTGTTTTTT.

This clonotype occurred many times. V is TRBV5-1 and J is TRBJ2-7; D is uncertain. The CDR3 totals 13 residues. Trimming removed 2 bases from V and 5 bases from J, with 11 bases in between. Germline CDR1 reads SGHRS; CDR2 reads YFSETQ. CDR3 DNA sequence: TGCGCCAGCAGCTTTATCGTCAGGAACGAGCAGTACTTC. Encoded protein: CASSFIVRNEQYF.

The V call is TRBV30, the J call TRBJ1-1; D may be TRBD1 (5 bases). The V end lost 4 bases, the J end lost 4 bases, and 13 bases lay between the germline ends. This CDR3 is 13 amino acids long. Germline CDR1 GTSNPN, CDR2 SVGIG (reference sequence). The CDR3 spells CAWNGLGPTEAFF. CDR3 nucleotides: TGTGCCTGGAACGGCTTGGGGCCCACTGAAGCTTTCTTT. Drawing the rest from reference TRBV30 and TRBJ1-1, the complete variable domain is SQTIHQWPATLVQPVGSPLSLECTVEGTSNPNLYWYRQAAGRGLQLLFYSVGIGQISSEVPQNLSASRPQDRQFILSSKKLLLSDSGFYLCAWNGLGPTEAFFGQGTRLTVV.

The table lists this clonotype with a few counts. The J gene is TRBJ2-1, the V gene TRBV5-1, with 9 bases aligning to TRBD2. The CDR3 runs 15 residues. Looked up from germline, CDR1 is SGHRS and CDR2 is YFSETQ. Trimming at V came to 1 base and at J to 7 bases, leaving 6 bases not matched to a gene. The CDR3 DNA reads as TGCGCCAGCAGCTTGCGTACTAGCGGGTTGAATGAGCAGTTCTTC. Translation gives CASSLRTSGLNEQFF.

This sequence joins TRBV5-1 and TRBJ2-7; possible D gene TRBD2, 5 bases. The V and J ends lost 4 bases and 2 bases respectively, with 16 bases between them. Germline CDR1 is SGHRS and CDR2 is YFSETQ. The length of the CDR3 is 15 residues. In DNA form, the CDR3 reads TGCGCCAGCAGCCCGGCATTGGGAGTTGCCTACGAGCAGTACTTC. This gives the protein CASSPALGVAYEQYF.

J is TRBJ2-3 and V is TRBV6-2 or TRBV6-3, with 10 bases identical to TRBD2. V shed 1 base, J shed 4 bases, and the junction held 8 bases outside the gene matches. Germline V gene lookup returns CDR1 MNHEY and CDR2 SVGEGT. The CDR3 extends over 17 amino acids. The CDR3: CASSYYSGRALPDTQYF. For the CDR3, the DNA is TGTGCCAGCAGTTACTACAGCGGGAGGGCCCTTCCAGATACGCAGTATTTT.

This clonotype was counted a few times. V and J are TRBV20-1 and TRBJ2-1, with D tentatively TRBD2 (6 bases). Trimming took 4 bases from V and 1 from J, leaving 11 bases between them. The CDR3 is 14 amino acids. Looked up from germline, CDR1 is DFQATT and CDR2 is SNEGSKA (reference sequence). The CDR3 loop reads CSAILAASYNEQFF. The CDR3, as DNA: TGCAGTGCTATACTAGCCGCATCCTACAATGAGCAGTTCTTC.

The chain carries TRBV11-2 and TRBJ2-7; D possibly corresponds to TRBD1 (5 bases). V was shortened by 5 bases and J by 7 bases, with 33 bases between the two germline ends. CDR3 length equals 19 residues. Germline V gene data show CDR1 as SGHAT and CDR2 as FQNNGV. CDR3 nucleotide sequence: TGTGCCAGCAGCGAGACAGATGGAACTACGATTATCTACGCGGTAGAGCAGTACTTC. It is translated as CASSETDGTTIIYAVEQYF.

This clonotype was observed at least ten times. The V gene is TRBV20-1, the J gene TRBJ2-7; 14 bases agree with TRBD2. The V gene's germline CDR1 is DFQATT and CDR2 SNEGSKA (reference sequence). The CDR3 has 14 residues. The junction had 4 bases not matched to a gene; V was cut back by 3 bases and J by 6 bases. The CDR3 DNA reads TGCAGTGCTAGGAGGGGACTAGCGGGAGCCGAGCAGTACTTC. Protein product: CSARRGLAGAEQYF.

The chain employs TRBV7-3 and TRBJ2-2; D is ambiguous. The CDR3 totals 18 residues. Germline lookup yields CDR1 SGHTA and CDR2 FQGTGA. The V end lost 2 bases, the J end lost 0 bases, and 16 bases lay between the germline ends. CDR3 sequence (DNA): TGTGCCAGCAGCTTATTTAGAAGCCGGAGTACGAACACCGGGGAGCTGTTTTTT. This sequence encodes CASSLFRSRSTNTGELFF.

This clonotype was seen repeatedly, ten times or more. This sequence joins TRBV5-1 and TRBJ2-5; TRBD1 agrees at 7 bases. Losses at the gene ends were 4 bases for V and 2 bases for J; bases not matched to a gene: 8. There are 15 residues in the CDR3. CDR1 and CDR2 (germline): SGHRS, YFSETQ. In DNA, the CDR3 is TGCGCCAGCAGCCCTCTCTCGGGACAGCAAGAGACCCAGTACTTC. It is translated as CASSPLSGQQETQYF.

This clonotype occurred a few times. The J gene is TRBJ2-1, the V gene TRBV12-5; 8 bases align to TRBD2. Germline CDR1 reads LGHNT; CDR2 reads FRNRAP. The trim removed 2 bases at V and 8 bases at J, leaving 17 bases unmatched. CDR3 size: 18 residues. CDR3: CASGLYGIVSGNGDEQFF. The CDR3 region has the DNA TGTGCTAGTGGTTTGTATGGGATCGTTAGCGGGAATGGCGATGAGCAGTTCTTC. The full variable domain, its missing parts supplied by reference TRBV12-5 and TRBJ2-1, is DARVTQTPRHKVTEMGQEVTMRCQPILGHNTVFWYRQTMMQGLELLAYFRNRAPLDDSGMPKDRFSAEMPDATLATLKIQPSEPRDSAVYFCASGLYGIVSGNGDEQFFGPGTRLTVL.

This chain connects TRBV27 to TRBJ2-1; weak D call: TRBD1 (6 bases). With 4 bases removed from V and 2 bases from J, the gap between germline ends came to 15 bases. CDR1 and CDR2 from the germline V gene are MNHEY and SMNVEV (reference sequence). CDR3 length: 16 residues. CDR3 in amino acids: CASSSPGAKTYNEQFF. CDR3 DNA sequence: TGTGCCAGCAGTTCACCAGGGGCCAAAACCTACAATGAGCAGTTCTTC.

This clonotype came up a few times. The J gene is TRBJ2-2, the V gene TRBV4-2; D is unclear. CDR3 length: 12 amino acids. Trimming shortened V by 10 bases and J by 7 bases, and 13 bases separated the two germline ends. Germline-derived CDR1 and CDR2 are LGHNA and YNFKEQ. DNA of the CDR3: TGTGCCACCCGGTCGGCCCGCGGGGAGCTGTTTTTT. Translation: CATRSARGELFF.

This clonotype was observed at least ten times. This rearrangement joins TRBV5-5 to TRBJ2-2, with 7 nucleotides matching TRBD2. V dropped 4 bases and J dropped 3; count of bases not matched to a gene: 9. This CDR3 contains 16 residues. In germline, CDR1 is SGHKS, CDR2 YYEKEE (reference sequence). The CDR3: CASSRSSGIDTGELFF. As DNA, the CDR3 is TGTGCCAGCAGCCGTTCCAGCGGGATCGACACCGGGGAGCTGTTTTTT.

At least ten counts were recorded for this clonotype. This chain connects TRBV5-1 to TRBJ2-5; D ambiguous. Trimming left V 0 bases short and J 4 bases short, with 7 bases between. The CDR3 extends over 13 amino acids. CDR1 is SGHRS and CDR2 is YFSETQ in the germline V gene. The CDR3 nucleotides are TGCGCCAGCAGCTTGGGGACGGGAGAGACCCAGTACTTC. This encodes CASSLGTGETQYF. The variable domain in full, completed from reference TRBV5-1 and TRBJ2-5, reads KAGVTQTPRYLIKTRGQQVTLSCSPISGHRSVSWYQQTPGQGLQFLFEYFSETQRNKGNFPGRFSGRQFSNSRSEMNVSTLELGDSALYLCASSLGTGETQYFGPGTRLLVL.

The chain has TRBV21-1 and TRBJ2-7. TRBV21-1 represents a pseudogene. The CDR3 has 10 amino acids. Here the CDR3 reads CASTTGEQYF. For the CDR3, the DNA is TGTGCCAGCACCACTGGCGAGCAGTACTTC.

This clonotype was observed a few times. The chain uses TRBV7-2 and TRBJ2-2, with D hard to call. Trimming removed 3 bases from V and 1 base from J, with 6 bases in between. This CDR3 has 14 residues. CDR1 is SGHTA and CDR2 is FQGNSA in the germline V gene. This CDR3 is CASSFSWNTGELFF. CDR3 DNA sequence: TGTGCCAGCAGCTTTTCGTGGAACACCGGGGAGCTGTTTTTT.

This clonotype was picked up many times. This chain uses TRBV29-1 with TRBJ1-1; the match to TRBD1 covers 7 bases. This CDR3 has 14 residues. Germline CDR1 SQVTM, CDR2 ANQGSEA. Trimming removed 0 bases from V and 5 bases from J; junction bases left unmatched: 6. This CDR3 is CSVEEGTGETEAFF. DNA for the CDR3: TGCAGCGTTGAAGAGGGTACAGGGGAGACTGAAGCTTTCTTT. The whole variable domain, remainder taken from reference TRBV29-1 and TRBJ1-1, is SAVISQKPSRDICQRGTSLTIQCQVDSQVTMMFWYRQQPGQSLTLIATANQGSEATYESGFVIDKFPISRPNLTFSTLTVSNMSPEDSSIYLCSVEEGTGETEAFFGQGTRLTVV.

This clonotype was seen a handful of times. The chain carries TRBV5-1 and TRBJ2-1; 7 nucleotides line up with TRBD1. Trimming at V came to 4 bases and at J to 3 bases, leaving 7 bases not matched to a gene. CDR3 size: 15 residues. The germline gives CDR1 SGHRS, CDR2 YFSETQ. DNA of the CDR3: TGCGCCAGCAGCACGACAGGGCGAAACTACAATGAGCAGTTCTTC. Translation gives CASSTTGRNYNEQFF.

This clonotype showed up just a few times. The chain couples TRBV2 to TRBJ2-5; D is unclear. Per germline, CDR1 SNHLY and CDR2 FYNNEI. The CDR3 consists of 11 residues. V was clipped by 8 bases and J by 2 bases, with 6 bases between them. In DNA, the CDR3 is TGTGCCAGCGCGCTACAAGAGACCCAGTACTTC. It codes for CASALQETQYF.

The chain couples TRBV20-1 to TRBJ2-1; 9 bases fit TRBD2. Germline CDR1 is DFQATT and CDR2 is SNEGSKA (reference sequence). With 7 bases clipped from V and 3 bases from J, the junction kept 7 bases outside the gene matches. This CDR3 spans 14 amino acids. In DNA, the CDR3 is TGCAGTGTCCGTAGCGGGAGAGGCTACAATGAGCAGTTCTTC. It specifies CSVRSGRGYNEQFF.

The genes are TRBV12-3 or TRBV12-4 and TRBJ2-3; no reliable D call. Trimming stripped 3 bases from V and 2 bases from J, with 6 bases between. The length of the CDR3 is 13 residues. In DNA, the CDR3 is TGTGCCAGCAGTTTGGAGACCACAGATACGCAGTATTTT. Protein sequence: CASSLETTDTQYF.

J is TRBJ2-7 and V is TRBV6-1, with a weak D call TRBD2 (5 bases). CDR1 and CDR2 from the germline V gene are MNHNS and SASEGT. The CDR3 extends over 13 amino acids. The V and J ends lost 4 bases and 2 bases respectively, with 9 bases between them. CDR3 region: CASSGAETYEQYF. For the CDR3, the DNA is TGTGCCAGCAGTGGAGCGGAGACCTACGAGCAGTACTTC.

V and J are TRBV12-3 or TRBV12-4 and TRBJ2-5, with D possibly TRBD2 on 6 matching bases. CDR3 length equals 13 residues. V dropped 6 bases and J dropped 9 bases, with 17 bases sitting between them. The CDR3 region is CASSPGTPQSQYF. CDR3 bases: TGTGCCAGCAGCCCCGGGACTCCGCAGTCCCAGTACTTC.

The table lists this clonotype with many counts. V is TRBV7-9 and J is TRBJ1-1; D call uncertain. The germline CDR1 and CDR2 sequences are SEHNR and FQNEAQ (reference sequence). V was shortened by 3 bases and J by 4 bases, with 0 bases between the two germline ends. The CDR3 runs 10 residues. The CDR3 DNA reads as TGTGCCAGCAGCTTCACTGAAGCTTTCTTT. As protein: CASSFTEAFF.

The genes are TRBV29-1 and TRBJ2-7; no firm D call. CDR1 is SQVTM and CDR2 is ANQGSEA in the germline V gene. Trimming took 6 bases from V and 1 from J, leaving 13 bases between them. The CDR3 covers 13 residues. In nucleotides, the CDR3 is TGCAGCGTCCTTCCGATCGGTTCCTACGAGCAGTACTTC. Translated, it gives CSVLPIGSYEQYF.

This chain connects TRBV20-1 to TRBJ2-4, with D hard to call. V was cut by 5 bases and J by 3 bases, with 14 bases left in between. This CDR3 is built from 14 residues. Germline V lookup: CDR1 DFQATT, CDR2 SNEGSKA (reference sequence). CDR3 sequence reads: CSAPELSIKNIQYF. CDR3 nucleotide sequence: TGCAGTGCTCCAGAGTTGAGTATCAAAAACATTCAGTACTTC.